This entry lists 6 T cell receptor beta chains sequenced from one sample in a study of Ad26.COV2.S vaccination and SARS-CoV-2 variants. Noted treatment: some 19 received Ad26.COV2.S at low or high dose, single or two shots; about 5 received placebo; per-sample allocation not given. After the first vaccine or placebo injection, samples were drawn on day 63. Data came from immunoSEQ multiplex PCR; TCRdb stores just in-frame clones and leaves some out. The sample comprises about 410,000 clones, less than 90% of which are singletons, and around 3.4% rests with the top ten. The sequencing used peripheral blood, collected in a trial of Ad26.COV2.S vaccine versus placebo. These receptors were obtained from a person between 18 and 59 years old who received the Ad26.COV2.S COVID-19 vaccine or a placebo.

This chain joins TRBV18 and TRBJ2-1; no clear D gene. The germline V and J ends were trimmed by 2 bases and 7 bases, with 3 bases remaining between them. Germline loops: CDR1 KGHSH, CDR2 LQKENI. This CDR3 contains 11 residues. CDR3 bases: TGTGCCAGCTCACCATGGAATGAGCAGTTCTTC. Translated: CASSPWNEQFF.

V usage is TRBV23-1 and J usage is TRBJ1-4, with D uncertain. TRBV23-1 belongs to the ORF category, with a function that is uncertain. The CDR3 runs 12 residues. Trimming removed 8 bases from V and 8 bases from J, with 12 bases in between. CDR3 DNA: TGCGCCAGCCCCTACCGGGGAGAAAAACTGTTTTTT. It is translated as CASPYRGEKLFF.

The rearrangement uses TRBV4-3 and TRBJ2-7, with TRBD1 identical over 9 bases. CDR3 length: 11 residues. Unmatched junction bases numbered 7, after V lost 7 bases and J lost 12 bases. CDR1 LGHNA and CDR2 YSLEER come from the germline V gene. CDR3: CASIGQGRLYF. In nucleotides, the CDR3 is TGCGCCAGCATCGGACAGGGGAGGTTGTACTTC.

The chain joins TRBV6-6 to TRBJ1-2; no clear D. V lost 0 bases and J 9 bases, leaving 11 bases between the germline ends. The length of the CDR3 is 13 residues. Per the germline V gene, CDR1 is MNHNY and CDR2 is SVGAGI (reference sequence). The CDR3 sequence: CASSYSAGFSYTF. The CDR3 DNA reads TGTGCCAGCAGTTACTCGGCTGGGTTTAGCTACACCTTC.

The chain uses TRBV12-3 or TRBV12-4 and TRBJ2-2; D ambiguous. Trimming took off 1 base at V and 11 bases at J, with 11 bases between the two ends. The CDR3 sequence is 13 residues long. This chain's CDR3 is CASSLDGLTELFF. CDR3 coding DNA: TGTGCCAGCAGTTTAGATGGGCTTACAGAGCTGTTTTTT.

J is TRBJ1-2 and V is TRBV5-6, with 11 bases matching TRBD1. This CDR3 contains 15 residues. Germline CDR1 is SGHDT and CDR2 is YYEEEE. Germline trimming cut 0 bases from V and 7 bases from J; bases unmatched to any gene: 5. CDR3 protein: CASSLVGTGGGGYTF. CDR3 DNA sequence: TGTGCCAGCAGCTTGGTCGGGACAGGGGGTGGTGGCTACACCTTC.